The entry below describes one T cell receptor (beta chain). Its antigen is not known. The data derive from a study of CXCR3-negative and CXCR3-positive naive CD8 T cells. Study-level points and caveats: CXCR3-expressing naive cells carried TRB CDR3s more hydrophobic than those of CXCR3-negative naive cells. Within a donor, both naive subsets shared TRBV-TRBJ usage, unlike memory cells.

The CDR3 extends over 14 amino acids. CDR1 SQVTM and CDR2 ANQGSEA come from the germline V gene. Triplicate sorts of 300,000 cells per CD8+ subset. cDNA libraries for TRB were generated by 5' RACE incorporating UMI labels. TCRdb derives one entry per CDR3 protein from the 5' RACE reads, leaving out DNA. The ten top clones account for 0.82%, within a sample of about 92,000 distinct CDR3 sequences. J is TRBJ2-7 and V is TRBV29-1; there is no DNA to check the TCRdb D call of TRBD2. The clonotype originates from a human donor in good health. Some clones in this sample may be carry-over from other donors' samples. Input material: naive CXCR3+ CD8+ T cells from blood. The subset denotes: CD45RO-CCR7+CD27+CD95- naive CD8+ T cells expressing CXCR3 (TNR3+). CDR3 loop: CSVEVRGSGYEQYF.